The present T cell receptor beta chain was sequenced within a study of T-cell memory formation after mild COVID-19. Study background: TCR clusters showed largely donor specificity. Broader study findings: CD4+ clones that contracted lay mainly in CM and EM; CD8+ ones lay in EMRA.

For this clonotype: Its specificity is unknown.

TCRdb analysed the 5' RACE reads with MiXCR anew, one entry per CDR3 protein. Among 100,000 to 150,000 distinct CDR3 sequences listed, more than 15% were seen once. Germline-derived CDR1 and CDR2 are DFQATT and SNEGSKA (reference sequence). The CDR3 is made up of 14 amino acids. Trimming took 3 bases from V and 4 from J; bases not matched to a gene: 8. The genes are TRBV20-1 and TRBJ2-5; 7 bases line up with TRBD2. The specimen sequenced was PBMCs or a T cell subset sorted from them (not recorded which). This TCR was sampled from a man between 18 and 35 years old who had mild COVID-19 (a few samples of this study predate the infection). Cell type and time point are not known. The CDR3 protein is CSARGWDYLETQYF. In DNA form, the CDR3 reads TGCAGTGCTAGGGGTTGGGACTATTTAGAGACCCAGTACTTC.